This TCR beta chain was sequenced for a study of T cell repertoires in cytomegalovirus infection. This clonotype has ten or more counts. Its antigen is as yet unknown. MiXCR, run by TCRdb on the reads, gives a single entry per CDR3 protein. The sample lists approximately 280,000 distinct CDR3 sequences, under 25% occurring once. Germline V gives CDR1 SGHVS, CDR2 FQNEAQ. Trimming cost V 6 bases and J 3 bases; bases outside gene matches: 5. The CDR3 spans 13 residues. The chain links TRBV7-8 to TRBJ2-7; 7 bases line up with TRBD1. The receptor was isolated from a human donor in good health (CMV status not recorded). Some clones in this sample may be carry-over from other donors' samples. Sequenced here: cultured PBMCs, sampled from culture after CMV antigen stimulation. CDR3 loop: CASSRGQNYEQYV. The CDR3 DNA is TGTGCCAGCAGTAGGGGACAGAACTACGAGCAGTACGTC.